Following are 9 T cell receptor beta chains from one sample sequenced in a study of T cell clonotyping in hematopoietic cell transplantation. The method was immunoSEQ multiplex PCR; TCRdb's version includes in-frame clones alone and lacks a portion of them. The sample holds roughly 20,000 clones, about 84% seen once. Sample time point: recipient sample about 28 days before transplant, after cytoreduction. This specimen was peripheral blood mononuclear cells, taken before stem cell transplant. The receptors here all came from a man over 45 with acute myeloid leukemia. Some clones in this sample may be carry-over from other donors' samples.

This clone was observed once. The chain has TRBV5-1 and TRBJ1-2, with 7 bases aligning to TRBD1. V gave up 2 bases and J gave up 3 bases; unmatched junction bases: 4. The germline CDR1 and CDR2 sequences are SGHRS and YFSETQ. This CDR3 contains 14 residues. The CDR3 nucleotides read TGCGCCAGCAGCTTTGAGGGACAGTACTATGGCTACACCTTC. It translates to CASSFEGQYYGYTF.

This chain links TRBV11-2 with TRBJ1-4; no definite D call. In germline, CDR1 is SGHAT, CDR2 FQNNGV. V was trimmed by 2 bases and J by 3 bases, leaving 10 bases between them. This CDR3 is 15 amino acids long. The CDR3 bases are TGTGCCAGCAGCTTACATGAGAGGCCTAATGAAAAACTGTTTTTT. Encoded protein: CASSLHERPNEKLFF.

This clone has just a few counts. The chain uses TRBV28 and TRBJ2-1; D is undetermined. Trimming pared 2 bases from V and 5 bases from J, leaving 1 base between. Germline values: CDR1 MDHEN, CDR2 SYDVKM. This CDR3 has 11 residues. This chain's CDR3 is CASSLDNEQFF. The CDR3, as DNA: TGTGCCAGCAGTTTAGACAATGAGCAGTTCTTC.

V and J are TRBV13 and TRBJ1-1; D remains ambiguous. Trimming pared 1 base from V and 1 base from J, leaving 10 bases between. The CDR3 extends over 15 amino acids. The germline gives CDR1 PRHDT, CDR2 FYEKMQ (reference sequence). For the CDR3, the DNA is TGTGCCAGCAGCTTAGAACCGGACGGGAACACTGAAGCTTTCTTT. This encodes CASSLEPDGNTEAFF.

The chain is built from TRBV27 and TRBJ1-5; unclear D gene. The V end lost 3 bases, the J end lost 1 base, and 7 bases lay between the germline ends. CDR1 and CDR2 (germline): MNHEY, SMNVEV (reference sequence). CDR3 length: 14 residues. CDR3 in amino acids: CASSFRRSNQPQHF. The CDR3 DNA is TGTGCCAGCAGTTTTCGGCGGAGCAATCAGCCCCAGCATTTT.

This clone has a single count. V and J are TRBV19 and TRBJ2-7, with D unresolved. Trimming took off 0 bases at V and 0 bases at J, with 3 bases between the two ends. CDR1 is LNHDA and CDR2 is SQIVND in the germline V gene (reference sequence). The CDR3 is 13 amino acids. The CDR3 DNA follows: TGTGCCAGTAGTATAGACAGCTCCTACGAGCAGTACTTC. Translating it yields CASSIDSSYEQYF.

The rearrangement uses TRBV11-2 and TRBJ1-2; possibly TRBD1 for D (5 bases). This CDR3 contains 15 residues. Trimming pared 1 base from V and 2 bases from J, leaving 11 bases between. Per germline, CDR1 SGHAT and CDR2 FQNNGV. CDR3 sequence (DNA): TGTGCCAGCAGCTTAGTCGGGGCCTCAAACTATGGCTACACCTTC. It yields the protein CASSLVGASNYGYTF.

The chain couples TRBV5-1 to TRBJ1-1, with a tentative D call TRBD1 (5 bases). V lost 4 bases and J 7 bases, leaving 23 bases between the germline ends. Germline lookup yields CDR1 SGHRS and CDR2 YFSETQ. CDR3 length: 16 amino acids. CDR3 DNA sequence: TGCGCCAGCAGCCCCTCGTTTGGGGCAGGGCTCGGTGAAGCTTTCTTT. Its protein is CASSPSFGAGLGEAFF.

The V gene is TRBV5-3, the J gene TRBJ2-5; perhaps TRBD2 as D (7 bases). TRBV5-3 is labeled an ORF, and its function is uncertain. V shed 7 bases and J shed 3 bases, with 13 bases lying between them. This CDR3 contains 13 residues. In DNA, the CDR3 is TGTGCCAGAGCCGAGGGGGGGAAAGAGACCCAGTACTTC. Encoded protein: CARAEGGKETQYF.